The 13 T cell receptor beta chains in this list originate from one sample, sequenced in a study of T cell responses to AZD1222 COVID-19 vaccine. Using immunoSEQ multiplex PCR, the repertoire was profiled, and TCRdb retains in-frame clones only, with some absent. Of 110,000 or so clones listed, around 89% were seen once; the top ten hold under 6.5%. The source material was peripheral blood, sampled 28 days after the second AZD1222 dose. The receptors stem from an adult who received the AZD1222 COVID-19 vaccine.

The rearrangement links TRBV9 to TRBJ2-1; D might be TRBD1 (5 bases). The CDR3 covers 12 residues. CDR1 and CDR2 (germline): SGDLS, YYNGEE. With 0 bases removed from V and 7 bases from J, the gap between germline ends came to 5 bases. Here the CDR3 DNA reads TGTGCCAGCAGCGTAGGACAGAATGAGCAGTTCTTC. Its protein is CASSVGQNEQFF.

This clone has at least ten counts. The chain links TRBV7-9 to TRBJ1-2, with no clear D. There are 13 residues in the CDR3. V lost 4 bases to trimming and J lost 4 bases, with 10 bases between them. CDR1 and CDR2 from the germline V gene are SEHNR and FQNEAQ (reference sequence). Written as DNA, the CDR3 is TGTGCCAGCAGCTGGGCGGTAGGCTATGGCTACACCTTC. Protein product: CASSWAVGYGYTF.

This chain joins TRBV6-5 and TRBJ1-2; D remains unclear. V was cut by 4 bases and J by 7 bases, with 7 bases left in between. Germline V gene sequence: CDR1 MNHEY, CDR2 SVGAGI. This CDR3 is built from 11 residues. The DNA for the CDR3 is TGTGCCAGCAGTTCGGGATTTGGCTACACCTTC. This sequence encodes CASSSGFGYTF.

This chain joins TRBV7-8 and TRBJ1-2; D ambiguous. This CDR3 is built from 14 residues. V was clipped by 2 bases and J by 4 bases, with 11 bases between them. Germline V gene lookup returns CDR1 SGHVS and CDR2 FQNEAQ. The CDR3 sequence is CASSLSGDFYGYTF. Here the CDR3 DNA reads TGTGCCAGCAGCTTATCGGGTGACTTCTATGGCTACACCTTC.

V gene TRBV5-6 combines with J gene TRBJ1-3; D ambiguous. The CDR3 length is 13 residues. The germline V and J ends were trimmed by 0 bases and 4 bases, with 5 bases remaining between them. CDR1 is SGHDT and CDR2 is YYEEEE in the germline V gene. The CDR3 DNA sequence: TGTGCCAGCAGCTTGGGCCAGGGAAACACCATATATTTT. As protein: CASSLGQGNTIYF. Full variable domain (rest looked up from reference TRBV5-6 and TRBJ1-3): DAGVTQSPTHLIKTRGQQVTLRCSPKSGHDTVSWYQQALGQGPQFIFQYYEEEERQRGNFPDRFSGHQFPNYSSELNVNALLLGDSALYLCASSLGQGNTIYFGEGSWLTVV.

The chain couples TRBV19 to TRBJ1-6; TRBD1 is a possible D gene (5 bases). Germline loops: CDR1 LNHDA, CDR2 SQIVND (reference sequence). The ends were cut back, 7 bases at V and 7 bases at J, with 11 bases in the middle. The CDR3 sequence is 13 residues long. CDR3 sequence reads: CASTPGLNSPLHF. The DNA of the CDR3 is TGTGCCAGTACGCCAGGGTTGAATTCACCCCTCCACTTT.

The V gene is TRBV3-1 (or the pseudogene TRBV3-2), the J gene TRBJ1-1; D is uncertain. This CDR3 is built from 14 residues. CDR1 and CDR2 (germline): LGHDT, YNNKEL (reference sequence). Trimming left V 4 bases short and J 4 bases short, with 13 bases between. This chain's CDR3 is CASSPGNSGTEAFF. The CDR3 DNA is TGTGCCAGCAGCCCGGGGAATTCGGGCACTGAAGCTTTCTTT.

This clone was recorded a few times. This chain uses TRBV7-2 with TRBJ1-5, with a weak D call TRBD1 (5 bases). The CDR3 extends over 15 amino acids. V was clipped by 1 base and J by 3 bases, with 10 bases between them. CDR1 and CDR2 from the germline V gene are SGHTA and FQGNSA. The CDR3 sequence is CASSLGGQANQPQHF. The CDR3, as DNA: TGTGCCAGCAGCTTAGGTGGACAAGCCAATCAGCCCCAGCATTTT.

This sequence joins TRBV28 and TRBJ2-2; 11 bases agree with TRBD1. Germline trimming cut 3 bases from V and 4 bases from J; bases unmatched to any gene: 4. This CDR3 comprises 16 residues. Germline-derived CDR1 and CDR2 are MDHEN and SYDVKM. DNA for the CDR3: TGTGCCAGCAGTTTGGACAGGGGGCTTGGCACCGGGGAGCTGTTTTTT. Its protein is CASSLDRGLGTGELFF.

The chain combines TRBV11-2 with TRBJ1-1; D remains unclear. The CDR3 is 18 amino acids. Trimming left V 1 base short and J 1 base short, with 19 bases between. Germline values: CDR1 SGHAT, CDR2 FQNNGV. CDR3 loop: CASSLAYRGRLGNTEAFF. Written as DNA, the CDR3 is TGTGCCAGCAGCTTAGCGTACAGAGGCAGACTGGGGAACACTGAAGCTTTCTTT.

This clone was seen only once. This chain joins TRBV19 and TRBJ1-1, with a tentative D call TRBD1 (6 bases). There are 14 residues in the CDR3. V shed 7 bases and J shed 3 bases, with 15 bases lying between them. Germline lookup yields CDR1 LNHDA and CDR2 SQIVND (reference sequence). The CDR3 nucleotides are TGTGCCAGTACCGATATACGGACAGACACTGAAGCTTTCTTT. Protein: CASTDIRTDTEAFF.

The rearrangement joins TRBV5-4 to TRBJ1-4; 10 bases line up with TRBD1. Germline CDR1 and CDR2: SGHNT and YYREEE (reference sequence). Germline trimming cut 5 bases from V and 7 bases from J; bases unmatched to any gene: 5. The CDR3 loop spans 14 amino acids. The CDR3 loop is CASRPDRGTEKLFF. CDR3 bases: TGTGCCAGCAGACCGGACAGGGGGACTGAAAAACTGTTTTTT.

The rearrangement links TRBV5-6 to TRBJ1-2; D may be TRBD1 (5 bases). V dropped 1 base and J dropped 3 bases, with 22 bases sitting between them. Per the germline V gene, CDR1 is SGHDT and CDR2 is YYEEEE. CDR3 length equals 18 residues. CDR3 bases: TGTGCCAGCAGCTTGTCCCTGGCGCGGGACCACGATGACTATGGCTACACCTTC. Protein: CASSLSLARDHDDYGYTF.